The present T cell receptor beta chain was sequenced within a study of blood T cells in healthy people across ages. Then a second PCR, running about 6 to 12 cycles, was carried out with a sample-barcoded 5' primer and a J-beta primer mix. TCRdb processed the 5' RACE reads anew with MiXCR; each CDR3 protein has one entry. The data hold over 1.5 million distinct CDR3 sequences, with roughly 50% observed a single time. The clonotype originates from a middle-aged woman in good health. Sequencing was carried out using blood.

The chain's CDR3 is CASSQGGSGGRTDTQYF. In DNA form, the CDR3 reads TGTGCCAGCAGCCAAGGGGGCTCGGGGGGCCGCACAGATACGCAGTATTTT. The chain combines TRBV3-1 with TRBJ2-3; D possibly corresponds to TRBD2 (7 bases). CDR3 length equals 17 residues. Deletions cut 1 base from V and 1 base from J, with 15 bases between. Germline V CDR1 and CDR2: LGHDT, YNNKEL (reference sequence).